This T cell receptor beta chain was profiled in a study of CD8 T cells in Susac syndrome. Trimming shortened V by 4 bases and J by 11 bases, and 12 bases separated the two germline ends. Germline V lookup: CDR1 SGHDT, CDR2 YYEEEE. This CDR3 is 12 amino acids long. Random hexamers were used to reverse transcribe the RNA input (about 0.45 to 1 ug). One entry per CDR3 protein results from TCRdb running MiXCR on the immunoSEQ multiplex PCR reads. The data hold about 190,000 distinct CDR3 sequences, with approximately 94% observed a single time. What was sequenced was CD4+ T cells from PBMCs. This TCR came from a human donor with Susac syndrome. This chain joins TRBV5-6 and TRBJ2-2, with a weak D call TRBD1 (6 bases). This chain's CDR3 is CASSNMTGELFF. The CDR3 coding sequence is TGTGCCAGCAGCAACATGACAGGAGAGCTGTTTTTT.